What follows are 28 T cell receptor beta chains derived from one specimen sequenced in a study of cytomegalovirus exposure and HLA in healthy donors. The PCR had 60 Vbeta and 13 Jbeta primers. Some clones are missing from TCRdb's copy, which holds only in-frame ones; the method was immunoSEQ multiplex PCR. This table has about 130,000 clones, about 85% appearing once. Sequenced: PBMCs. All receptors come from a woman aged 25 to 39 in good health and CMV-seropositive.

This chain uses TRBV2 with TRBJ2-7; 13 nucleotides line up with TRBD2. CDR3 length: 14 amino acids. Per germline, CDR1 SNHLY and CDR2 FYNNEI. J was trimmed by 5 bases and V by 6 bases; bases with no gene match: 4. CDR3 DNA sequence: TGTGCCAGCAGGGCTGGACTAGCGGGAGACGAGCAGTACTTC. Translation: CASRAGLAGDEQYF.

This clone occurred once. The rearrangement uses TRBV5-1 and TRBJ1-2; D gene ambiguous. The CDR3 sequence is 13 residues long. With 7 bases removed from V and 4 bases from J, the gap between germline ends came to 14 bases. In germline, CDR1 is SGHRS, CDR2 YFSETQ. The CDR3 coding sequence is TGCGCCAGCTCGCCGGAGGCAGGCTATGGCTACACCTTC. Protein sequence: CASSPEAGYGYTF. Using reference TRBV5-1 and TRBJ1-2 for the parts outside the CDR3, the full variable domain is KAGVTQTPRYLIKTRGQQVTLSCSPISGHRSVSWYQQTPGQGLQFLFEYFSETQRNKGNFPGRFSGRQFSNSRSEMNVSTLELGDSALYLCASSPEAGYGYTFGSGTRLTVV.

A note on this clone: The sample has other DNA sequences that encode this CDR3 too. The chain uses TRBV6-6 and TRBJ1-6, with a possible D match to TRBD1 (6 bases). CDR3 length: 13 residues. CDR1 and CDR2 from the germline V gene are MNHNY and SVGAGI (reference sequence). Trimming shortened V by 5 bases and J by 9 bases, and 11 bases separated the two germline ends. As DNA, the CDR3 is TGTGCCAGCAGTCCCACAGGGATTTCACCCCTCCACTTT. Translation gives CASSPTGISPLHF.

This sequence joins TRBV27 and TRBJ1-5; 12 bases agree with TRBD1. The J segment lost 4 bases and the V segment lost 4 bases, leaving 11 bases of the junction unmatched. CDR3 length: 18 residues. CDR1 and CDR2 from the germline V gene are MNHEY and SMNVEV (reference sequence). In DNA, the CDR3 is TGTGCCAGCAGTTCCTTCCGGGGGACAGGGGGCTCTAATCAGCCCCAGCATTTT. It yields the protein CASSSFRGTGGSNQPQHF.

This CDR3 reads CASSLRASEQYF. The CDR3, as DNA: TGCGCCAGCAGCTTGAGAGCGTCCGAGCAGTACTTC. The V and J genes are TRBV5-1 and TRBJ2-7; unclear D gene. The CDR3 has 12 amino acids. V shed 1 base and J shed 6 bases, with 8 bases lying between them. CDR1 is SGHRS and CDR2 is YFSETQ in the germline V gene.

The chain links TRBV29-1 to TRBJ1-4; 7 nucleotides align to TRBD1. Germline values: CDR1 SQVTM, CDR2 ANQGSEA. The length of the CDR3 is 14 residues. The V gene end was trimmed by 4 bases and the J gene end by 3 bases; junction bases not matched to a gene: 5. DNA of the CDR3: TGCAGCGTTGTAGGGGGCGCATCTAATGAAAAACTGTTTTTT. Protein sequence: CSVVGGASNEKLFF. The entire variable domain, with the rest obtained from reference TRBV29-1 and TRBJ1-4, is as follows: SAVISQKPSRDICQRGTSLTIQCQVDSQVTMMFWYRQQPGQSLTLIATANQGSEATYESGFVIDKFPISRPNLTFSTLTVSNMSPEDSSIYLCSVVGGASNEKLFFGSGTQLSVL.

The chain carries TRBV7-9 and TRBJ2-1, with TRBD2 matching 9 bases. Looked up from germline, CDR1 is SEHNR and CDR2 is FQNEAQ (reference sequence). This CDR3 spans 15 amino acids. The V and J ends lost 1 base and 6 bases, in that order; junction bases with no gene match: 4. CDR3 loop: CASSLVLAGTNEQFF. CDR3 in DNA: TGTGCCAGCAGCTTAGTCCTAGCGGGGACCAATGAGCAGTTCTTC.

The chain is built from TRBV6-5 and TRBJ1-2, with D possibly matching TRBD1 (6 bases). The CDR3 sequence is 14 residues long. CDR1 is MNHEY and CDR2 is SVGAGI in the germline V gene. Between the trimmed V and J ends, which lost 3 bases and 10 bases, there was a span of 18 bases. CDR3 in DNA: TGTGCCAGCAGTTATGACAGGTTTGATCCTGACTACACCTTC. As protein: CASSYDRFDPDYTF.

The V and J genes are TRBV6-1 and TRBJ1-2; 11 bases match TRBD1. There are 13 residues in the CDR3. Looked up from germline, CDR1 is MNHNS and CDR2 is SASEGT. Trimming removed 10 bases from V and 5 bases from J; junction bases left unmatched: 6. CDR3 bases: TGTGCCACCAGGACAGGGGGCCAGTATGGCTACACCTTC. Protein sequence: CATRTGGQYGYTF.

The rearrangement links TRBV6-1 to TRBJ2-1, with 8 nucleotides matching TRBD2. Losses at the gene ends were 4 bases for V and 6 bases for J; bases not matched to a gene: 8. Germline CDR1 is MNHNS and CDR2 is SASEGT. This CDR3 spans 15 amino acids. The CDR3 DNA reads TGTGCCAGCAGTGTGACCCCGGGAGGGATCAATGAGCAGTTCTTC. Amino acids: CASSVTPGGINEQFF.

This sequence joins TRBV28 and TRBJ2-2, with TRBD2 matching over 8 bases. J lost 4 bases, V lost 8 bases, and 9 bases had no gene match. The CDR3 has 15 residues. Germline values: CDR1 MDHEN, CDR2 SYDVKM. The CDR3 DNA follows: TGTGCCAGCCGGAGAGCGGGAGAGGTCACCGGGGAGCTGTTTTTT. It is translated as CASRRAGEVTGELFF.

This clone occurred once. The CDR3 loop reads CAWSTGFYGYTF. The DNA for the CDR3 is TGTGCCTGGAGCACAGGCTTCTATGGCTACACCTTC. The chain has TRBV30 and TRBJ1-2; TRBD1 might be the D (5 bases). The CDR3 consists of 12 residues. Germline lookup yields CDR1 GTSNPN and CDR2 SVGIG (reference sequence). V lost 3 bases, J lost 4 bases, and 9 bases lay in between.

V gene TRBV19 combines with J gene TRBJ1-2, with TRBD1 identical over 9 bases. Looked up from germline, CDR1 is LNHDA and CDR2 is SQIVND (reference sequence). This CDR3 spans 13 amino acids. V shed 8 bases, J shed 2 bases, and the junction held 3 bases outside the gene matches. CDR3 region: CASSDRGNYGYTF. In nucleotides, the CDR3 is TGTGCCAGTTCGGACAGGGGCAACTATGGCTACACCTTC.

This sequence joins TRBV5-8 and TRBJ2-7; 7 bases agree with TRBD1. CDR1 and CDR2 (germline): SGHTS, YDEGEE. V lost 3 bases, J lost 5 bases, and 17 bases stayed unmatched. This CDR3 is built from 17 residues. CDR3 sequence (DNA): TGTGCCAGCAGCTCCCCCGCCGGCGAGGACAGGTCCCACGAGCAGTACTTC. Translation gives CASSSPAGEDRSHEQYF.

In its sample, this clone was seen a few times. V gene TRBV27 combines with J gene TRBJ2-1; D unresolved. CDR3 length equals 16 residues. Germline V gives CDR1 MNHEY, CDR2 SMNVEV (reference sequence). Trimming cost V 4 bases and J 0 bases, with 13 bases left between them. The CDR3 spells CASSSLRVSSYNEQFF. The DNA of the CDR3 is TGTGCCAGCAGTTCTCTCCGGGTTTCCTCCTACAATGAGCAGTTCTTC.

This rearrangement joins TRBV6-5 to TRBJ1-1; 10 bases are a match to TRBD1. The CDR3 has 15 amino acids. With 2 bases clipped from V and 7 bases from J, the junction kept 7 bases outside the gene matches. Germline lookup yields CDR1 MNHEY and CDR2 SVGAGI. In DNA form, the CDR3 reads TGTGCCAGCAGTTACCCGGGACAGGGGAGGGGTGAAGCTTTCTTT. Translated, it gives CASSYPGQGRGEAFF.

The chain joins TRBV5-1 to TRBJ2-7; D ambiguous. The V end lost 0 bases, the J end lost 3 bases, and 7 bases lay between the germline ends. The CDR3 is 13 amino acids. CDR1 is SGHRS and CDR2 is YFSETQ in the germline V gene. CDR3 region: CASSLGGDYEQYF. In nucleotides, the CDR3 is TGCGCCAGCAGCTTGGGCGGCGACTACGAGCAGTACTTC. Full variable domain (outside the CDR3, taken from reference TRBV5-1 and TRBJ2-7): KAGVTQTPRYLIKTRGQQVTLSCSPISGHRSVSWYQQTPGQGLQFLFEYFSETQRNKGNFPGRFSGRQFSNSRSEMNVSTLELGDSALYLCASSLGGDYEQYFGPGTRLTVT.

The chain uses TRBV27 and TRBJ1-1; D perhaps matches TRBD1 (5 bases). The CDR3 contains 13 residues. V was shortened by 6 bases and J by 5 bases, with 13 bases between the two germline ends. Germline lookup yields CDR1 MNHEY and CDR2 SMNVEV (reference sequence). CDR3 loop: CASSSGSGTEAFF. The CDR3 bases are TGTGCCAGCAGCTCTGGGTCAGGGACTGAAGCTTTCTTT.

The chain recombines TRBV7-3 with TRBJ2-3; D call uncertain. Trimming stripped 11 bases from V and 7 bases from J, with 10 bases between. CDR3 length: 10 residues. The germline gives CDR1 SGHTA, CDR2 FQGTGA. The CDR3 loop reads CAPPVNTQYF. CDR3 DNA: TGTGCCCCTCCCGTTAATACGCAGTATTTT.

This chain joins TRBV19 and TRBJ2-1, with TRBD2 matching 7 bases. The CDR3 has 16 amino acids. The trim removed 6 bases at V and 0 bases at J, leaving 8 bases unmatched. Germline loops: CDR1 LNHDA, CDR2 SQIVND (reference sequence). This CDR3 is CASRAAGISSYNEQFF. The CDR3 region has the DNA TGTGCCAGTAGGGCAGCGGGAATTAGCTCCTACAATGAGCAGTTCTTC.

The count of this clone is one. The rearrangement links TRBV2 to TRBJ1-5; TRBD1 agrees at 7 bases. The junction had 5 bases not matched to a gene; V was cut back by 6 bases and J by 3 bases. CDR3 size: 14 residues. CDR1 is SNHLY, CDR2 FYNNEI, per germline. CDR3 DNA: TGTGCCAGCAGAAACAGGGGCGACAATCAGCCCCAGCATTTT. Translated: CASRNRGDNQPQHF.

V gene TRBV5-1 combines with J gene TRBJ2-5; the match to TRBD2 covers 9 bases. V was pared by 0 bases and J by 7 bases, with 16 bases of the junction left unmatched. The germline V gene has CDR1 SGHRS and CDR2 YFSETQ. This CDR3 has 18 amino acids. The CDR3: CASSLAWGTSLEEGTQYF. The CDR3 DNA reads TGCGCCAGCAGCTTGGCCTGGGGGACTAGCTTGGAGGAGGGGACCCAGTACTTC.

The V and J genes are TRBV29-1 and TRBJ2-2; no clear D gene. V lost 6 bases and J lost 7, with 12 bases in between. The CDR3 has 12 residues. Germline V gene sequence: CDR1 SQVTM, CDR2 ANQGSEA. The CDR3 spells CSVRSPVGELFF. The CDR3, as DNA: TGCAGCGTCCGTTCTCCGGTCGGGGAGCTGTTTTTT.

The chain uses TRBV18 and TRBJ2-5; a weak D match, TRBD2 (5 bases). CDR1 is KGHSH and CDR2 is LQKENI in the germline V gene. The CDR3 covers 15 residues. V dropped 1 base and J dropped 4 bases, with 13 bases sitting between them. Written as DNA, the CDR3 is TGTGCCAGCTCACCACTAGGTGCCGGAGGAGAGACCCAGTACTTC. It encodes CASSPLGAGGETQYF.

The chain couples TRBV28 to TRBJ2-7, with a possible D match to TRBD2 (7 bases). Germline CDR1 reads MDHEN; CDR2 reads SYDVKM. The V and J ends lost 3 bases and 1 base respectively, with 16 bases between them. This CDR3 has 16 residues. The chain's CDR3 is CASSFRGRGTSYEQYF. The CDR3 nucleotides read TGTGCCAGCAGTTTTCGGGGGCGGGGGACTTCCTACGAGCAGTACTTC.

The rearrangement links TRBV5-4 to TRBJ2-2, with 8 bases lining up with TRBD2. After removal of 0 bases from V and 5 bases from J, the junction contained 6 bases not matched to a gene. Germline loops: CDR1 SGHNT, CDR2 YYREEE (reference sequence). The length of the CDR3 is 16 residues. The CDR3 is CASSLAGGARTGELFF. In DNA, the CDR3 is TGTGCCAGCAGCTTGGCCGGGGGGGCGAGGACCGGGGAGCTGTTTTTT.

The chain links TRBV7-8 to TRBJ2-2, with D maybe TRBD2 (7 bases). Germline V gives CDR1 SGHVS, CDR2 FQNEAQ. Trimming took off 3 bases at V and 1 base at J, with 9 bases between the two ends. CDR3 length equals 15 residues. DNA of the CDR3: TGTGCCAGCAGCTTGAGGGGGGGGAACACCGGGGAGCTGTTTTTT. Translated: CASSLRGGNTGELFF.

The chain links TRBV5-1 to TRBJ1-2; 8 bases map to TRBD1. CDR1 is SGHRS, CDR2 YFSETQ, per germline. The CDR3 runs to 16 residues. The V segment lost 4 bases and the J segment 5 bases; nucleotides outside the gene matches: 13. CDR3 sequence: CASSDGTGGQWYGYTF. CDR3 sequence (DNA): TGCGCCAGCAGCGACGGGACAGGAGGGCAGTGGTATGGCTACACCTTC.